Below, one T cell receptor beta chain is given with its context. Losses at the gene ends were 3 bases for V and 4 bases for J; bases not matched to a gene: 7. The CDR3 loop spans 16 amino acids. CDR1 and CDR2 from the germline V gene are SQVTM and ANQGSEA. This entry belongs to a study of CD8 T cells in Susac syndrome. Random hexamers were used to reverse transcribe the RNA input (roughly 0.5 to 1 ug). Amplification of TCR beta CDR3 across 54 Vbeta and 13 Jbeta was performed with immunoSEQ multiplex PCR. MiXCR, run by TCRdb on the immunoSEQ multiplex PCR reads, gives a single entry per CDR3 protein. This sample has roughly 170,000 distinct CDR3 sequences, with approximately 93% found just once.

The gene calls are TRBV29-1 and TRBJ2-1, with TRBD2 matching over 12 bases. This TCR came from a human donor with multiple sclerosis. The sample consisted of CD4+ T cells from PBMCs. In nucleotides, the CDR3 is TGCAGCGTTGACCGCTTTCTAGCGGGAGGGTACAATGAGCAGTTCTTC. It translates to CSVDRFLAGGYNEQFF.